The 17 T cell receptor beta chains in this list originate from one sample, sequenced in a study of CD8+ T cells in alopecia areata. Indicated treatment: oral pan-JAK inhibitor, 5-10 mg twice daily. cDNA reverse transcribed from extracted RNA served as the sequencing template. Sequenced by immunoSEQ multiplex PCR; TCRdb stores in-frame clones only, minus some. The table records about 87,000 clones, around 70% of them present only once. The sample here was CD8+ T cells sorted from blood, taken at approximately week 42, from a patient treated with tofacitinib. All receptors come from a human donor with alopecia areata.

This sequence joins TRBV6-1 and TRBJ1-5; a weak D match, TRBD1 (5 bases). The V and J ends lost 1 base and 0 bases respectively, with 13 bases between them. The CDR3 spans 17 residues. Germline V gene sequence: CDR1 MNHNS, CDR2 SASEGT. The CDR3 DNA reads as TGTGCCAGCAGTGAAGTCGGGAGGGGAAATAGCAATCAGCCCCAGCATTTT. Its translation is CASSEVGRGNSNQPQHF.

Concerning this clone itself: Given the absence of the conserved phenylalanine or tryptophan at the CDR3 end, a read error is likely. The CDR3 nucleotides are TGCAGCGTTGGGGCCCCAATTGACGACAGGCCCGCTAACTATGGCTACACCTCC. This encodes CSVGAPIDDRPANYGYTS. The chain employs TRBV29-1 and TRBJ1-2, with TRBD1 as a possible D gene (6 bases). Trimming took 4 bases from V and 0 from J, leaving 24 bases between them. The CDR3 totals 18 residues. Germline V lookup: CDR1 SQVTM, CDR2 ANQGSEA.

V and J are TRBV4-3 and TRBJ2-1; D is unclear. The germline V gene has CDR1 LGHNA and CDR2 YSLEER. The CDR3 has 13 amino acids. With 0 bases removed from V and 8 bases from J, the gap between germline ends came to 8 bases. The CDR3 region has the DNA TGCGCCAGCAGCCAAGATAGAAGCGATGAGCAGTTCTTC. This gives the protein CASSQDRSDEQFF.

CDR3 DNA: TGCGCCAGCAGCCAAGGCGACAGTTTGAACACTGAAGCTTTCTTT. Its protein is CASSQGDSLNTEAFF. This chain connects TRBV4-1 to TRBJ1-1, with D perhaps TRBD1 (5 bases). Deletions cut 1 base from V and 0 bases from J, with 9 bases between. Germline CDR1 MGHRA, CDR2 YSYEKL. The length of the CDR3 is 15 residues.

The rearrangement joins TRBV14 to TRBJ1-5; 7 bases match TRBD1. Germline CDR1 reads SGHDN; CDR2 reads FVKESK. The CDR3 covers 16 residues. Trimming cost V 0 bases and J 5 bases; bases outside gene matches: 7. In DNA, the CDR3 is TGTGCCAGCAGCCAAGACCCTGGACAGGAGTATCAGCCCCAGCATTTT. Translation: CASSQDPGQEYQPQHF.

This clone was detected a few times. V and J are TRBV19 and TRBJ2-1; D is possibly TRBD1 (5 bases). This CDR3 is 13 amino acids long. Germline-derived CDR1 and CDR2 are LNHDA and SQIVND (reference sequence). Trimming cost V 7 bases and J 6 bases, with 13 bases left between them. The DNA of the CDR3 is TGTGCCAGTACTACAGGTTTGCCCAATGAGCAGTTCTTC. Protein: CASTTGLPNEQFF.

The chain couples TRBV23-1 to TRBJ1-4; 7 bases fit TRBD1. TRBV23-1 is treated as an ORF (open reading frame) with a function not yet certain. Losses at the gene ends were 4 bases for V and 3 bases for J; bases not matched to a gene: 17. CDR3 length: 19 amino acids. CDR3 sequence (DNA): TGCGCCAGCAGTCCGGGACAGAAAGTACCCCCCCCGGCTAATGAAAAACTGTTTTTT. Translating gives CASSPGQKVPPPANEKLFF.

The rearrangement joins TRBV6-5 to TRBJ1-1; 7 bases align to TRBD1. This CDR3 spans 13 amino acids. Germline CDR1 MNHEY, CDR2 SVGAGI. V shed 4 bases and J 3 bases; nucleotides not matched to a gene: 2. The CDR3 loop reads CASSLTGYTEAFF. CDR3 DNA: TGTGCCAGCAGTTTGACAGGGTACACTGAAGCTTTCTTT.

V and J are TRBV30 and TRBJ1-3; maybe TRBD1 (5 bases). The CDR3 runs 15 residues. Between the trimmed V and J ends, which lost 0 bases and 4 bases, there was a span of 13 bases. Germline lookup yields CDR1 GTSNPN and CDR2 SVGIG (reference sequence). The CDR3: CAWSVGPGSGNTIYF. For the CDR3, the DNA is TGTGCCTGGAGTGTCGGACCAGGGTCCGGAAACACCATATATTTT. Full variable domain (outside the CDR3, taken from reference TRBV30 and TRBJ1-3): SQTIHQWPATLVQPVGSPLSLECTVEGTSNPNLYWYRQAAGRGLQLLFYSVGIGQISSEVPQNLSASRPQDRQFILSSKKLLLSDSGFYLCAWSVGPGSGNTIYFGEGSWLTVV.

This clone was seen a few times. This chain uses TRBV5-4 with TRBJ2-7; 8 bases are a match to TRBD2. V lost 2 bases, J lost 4 bases, and 5 bases stayed unmatched. CDR1 is SGHNT and CDR2 is YYREEE in the germline V gene (reference sequence). This CDR3 is built from 14 residues. The CDR3 sequence is CASSLSSGGYEQYF. The DNA for the CDR3 is TGTGCCAGCAGCTTATCCAGCGGGGGTTACGAGCAGTACTTC.

This chain uses TRBV4-3 with TRBJ1-2; D might be TRBD1 (5 bases). Trimming cost V 3 bases and J 2 bases, with 10 bases left between them. Germline V gene sequence: CDR1 LGHNA, CDR2 YSLEER. This CDR3 comprises 14 residues. For the CDR3, the DNA is TGCGCCAGCAGCCAGGACATTACGAACTATGGCTACACCTTC. Translation gives CASSQDITNYGYTF.

This clone was observed a handful of times. V usage is TRBV7-9 and J usage is TRBJ1-4; D gene unclear. V shed 5 bases and J shed 6 bases, with 16 bases lying between them. Per the germline V gene, CDR1 is SEHNR and CDR2 is FQNEAQ (reference sequence). The CDR3 is 15 amino acids. The CDR3 DNA sequence: TGTGCCAGCAGCCAAGAGCAGATAACAGATGAAAAACTGTTTTTT. Amino acids: CASSQEQITDEKLFF.

DNA of the CDR3: TGTGCCATCAGCGGGGAACGGGGGGCCCCCACAGATACGCAGTATTTT. This gives the protein CAISGERGAPTDTQYF. V is TRBV10-3 and J is TRBJ2-3, with D tentatively TRBD2 (7 bases). The CDR3 has 16 amino acids. The V gene lost 6 bases and the J gene lost 2 bases, with 18 bases spanning the gap. Per germline, CDR1 ENHRY and CDR2 SYGVKD.

The chain carries TRBV7-2 and TRBJ2-2, with TRBD2 matching 14 bases. Germline V gene data show CDR1 as SGHTA and CDR2 as FQGNSA. The CDR3 length is 18 residues. With 5 bases clipped from V and 0 bases from J, the junction kept 5 bases outside the gene matches. The CDR3, as DNA: TGTGCCAGCAGCCCCGGGACTAGCGGGGGACCGAACACCGGGGAGCTGTTTTTT. This gives the protein CASSPGTSGGPNTGELFF.

The V gene is TRBV4-3, the J gene TRBJ2-5; D possibly corresponds to TRBD1 (6 bases). Trimming left V 1 base short and J 4 bases short, with 13 bases between. This CDR3 has 15 amino acids. The germline CDR1 and CDR2 sequences are LGHNA and YSLEER. The CDR3 nucleotides are TGCGCCAGCAGCCAAGTCCTACAGGGTAGAGAGACCCAGTACTTC. It yields the protein CASSQVLQGRETQYF.

J is TRBJ2-1 and V is TRBV5-1, with TRBD1 identical over 10 bases. The germline V gene has CDR1 SGHRS and CDR2 YFSETQ. This CDR3 region has 13 residues. Germline trimming cut 3 bases from V and 6 bases from J; bases unmatched to any gene: 0. CDR3 sequence (DNA): TGCGCCAGCAGCTGGACAGGGGGCAATGAGCAGTTCTTC. Encoded protein: CASSWTGGNEQFF. Full variable domain (outside the CDR3, taken from reference TRBV5-1 and TRBJ2-1): KAGVTQTPRYLIKTRGQQVTLSCSPISGHRSVSWYQQTPGQGLQFLFEYFSETQRNKGNFPGRFSGRQFSNSRSEMNVSTLELGDSALYLCASSWTGGNEQFFGPGTRLTVL.

This clone was observed a handful of times. The chain joins TRBV29-1 to TRBJ2-3, with 7 bases identical to TRBD1. This CDR3 is built from 17 residues. Germline V lookup: CDR1 SQVTM, CDR2 ANQGSEA. With 0 bases clipped from V and 2 bases from J, the junction kept 11 bases outside the gene matches. The CDR3 coding sequence is TGCAGCGTTGAAGATATGGGAGAGGACAGGCCCACAGATACGCAGTATTTT. Amino acid sequence: CSVEDMGEDRPTDTQYF.